These 2 T cell receptor beta chains share one sample of origin, sequenced in a study of cytomegalovirus exposure and HLA in healthy donors. PCR used 60 Vbeta primers and 13 Jbeta primers. Assay used: immunoSEQ multiplex PCR; TCRdb lists only in-frame clones, some missing. The sample has roughly 130,000 clones; over 70% are singletons. Input material: PBMCs. The receptors were sampled from a woman aged 40 to 50 in good health and CMV-seropositive.

The chain employs TRBV7-2 and TRBJ2-3; the match to TRBD2 covers 11 bases. With 5 bases clipped from V and 6 bases from J, the junction kept 10 bases outside the gene matches. Germline CDR1 reads SGHTA; CDR2 reads FQGNSA. CDR3 length: 16 amino acids. In DNA, the CDR3 is TGTGCCAGCAGCGTCTCCCTAGCGGGGGGAATGGATACGCAGTATTTT. Amino acids: CASSVSLAGGMDTQYF.

The chain recombines TRBV7-6 with TRBJ2-7; the match to TRBD2 covers 13 bases. Germline trimming cut 5 bases from V and 9 bases from J; bases unmatched to any gene: 10. Germline CDR1 and CDR2: SGHVS and FNYEAQ. The CDR3 loop spans 15 amino acids. CDR3 in DNA: TGTGCCAGCAGCAAACAGGGGGGGACTAGCGGGATGCAGTACTTC. It codes for CASSKQGGTSGMQYF.